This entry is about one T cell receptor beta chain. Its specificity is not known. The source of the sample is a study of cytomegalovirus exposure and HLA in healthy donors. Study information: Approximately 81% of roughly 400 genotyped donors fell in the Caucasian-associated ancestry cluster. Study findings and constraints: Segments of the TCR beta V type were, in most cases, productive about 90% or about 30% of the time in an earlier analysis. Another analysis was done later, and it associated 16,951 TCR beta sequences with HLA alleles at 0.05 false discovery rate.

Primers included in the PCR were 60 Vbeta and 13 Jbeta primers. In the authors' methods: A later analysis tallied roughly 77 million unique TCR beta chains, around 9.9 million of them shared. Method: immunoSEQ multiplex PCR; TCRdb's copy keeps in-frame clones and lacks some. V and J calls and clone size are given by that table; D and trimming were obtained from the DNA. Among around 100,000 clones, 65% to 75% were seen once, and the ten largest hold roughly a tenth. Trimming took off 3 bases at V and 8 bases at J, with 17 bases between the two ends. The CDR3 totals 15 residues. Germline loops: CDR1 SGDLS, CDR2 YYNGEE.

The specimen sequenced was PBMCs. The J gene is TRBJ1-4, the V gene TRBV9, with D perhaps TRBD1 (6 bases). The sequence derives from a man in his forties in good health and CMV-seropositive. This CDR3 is CASSAWGGAGEKLFF. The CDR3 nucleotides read TGTGCCAGCAGCGCGTGGGGGGGGGCAGGGGAAAAACTGTTTTTT. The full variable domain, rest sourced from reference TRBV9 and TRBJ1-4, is DSGVTQTPKHLITATGQRVTLRCSPRSGDLSVYWYQQSLDQGLQFLIQYYNGEERAKGNILERFSAQQFPDLHSELNLSSLELGDSALYFCASSAWGGAGEKLFFGSGTQLSVL.